Listed here are 26 T cell receptor beta chains from one sample, sequenced in a study of tumor and adjacent non-tumor tissue in lung cancer. No cell sorting was done before RNA was extracted from the tissue. A modified ARM-PCR protocol with three rounds of nested PCR amplified TCRbeta. TCRdb independently ran MiXCR on the multiplex PCR reads; one entry per CDR3 protein. The sample lists about 85,000 distinct CDR3 sequences; 61% were seen once. Source material: lung tumor tissue. These receptors were taken from a man aged 65 to 79 with non-small cell lung cancer.

The chain employs TRBV10-2 and TRBJ2-1; TRBD1 matches at 9 bases. V was pared by 8 bases and J by 8 bases, with 10 bases of the junction left unmatched. This CDR3 region has 14 residues. Germline V CDR1 and CDR2: WSHSY, SAAADI. The CDR3 region has the DNA TGCGCCAGCTCCTCGGGGACAGGGCGGTATGAGCAGTTCTTC. It yields the protein CASSSGTGRYEQFF.

With regard to this clonotype: Its ends do not fully match the called genes, so a read error is possible. The chain carries TRBV6-5 and TRBJ2-6; no definite D call. Germline V lookup: CDR1 MNHEY, CDR2 SVGAGI. The CDR3 sequence is 15 residues long. The CDR3: CVSSFGQSGANVLTF. CDR3 coding DNA: TGTGTCAGCAGTTTCGGGCAAAGCGGGGCCAACGTCCTGACTTTC.

With regard to this clonotype: A much larger clone sits a single nucleotide away, making a read error possible. The chain joins TRBV5-5 to TRBJ2-7, with 16 nucleotides matching TRBD2. With V trimmed by 4 bases and J by 5 bases, 6 bases remained unmatched. The germline V gene has CDR1 SGHKS and CDR2 YYEKEE (reference sequence). The CDR3 has 16 residues. Here the CDR3 DNA reads TGTGCCAGCAGCGTGGGACTAGCGGGAGGGTTCCACGAGCAGTACTTC. Translating it yields CASSVGLAGGFHEQYF.

The V and J genes are TRBV7-8 and TRBJ2-4; D call uncertain. This CDR3 has 14 residues. Trimming took off 4 bases at V and 0 bases at J, with 7 bases between the two ends. CDR1 and CDR2 from the germline V gene are SGHVS and FQNEAQ. The CDR3 loop reads CASSYGLAKNIQYF. The CDR3 DNA sequence: TGTGCCAGCAGCTACGGCCTAGCCAAAAACATTCAGTACTTC.

In the case of this clonotype: One base away lies a much larger clone, so this may be a sequencing read error. This chain connects TRBV29-1 to TRBJ2-7, with TRBD1 identical over 10 bases. The CDR3 has 11 amino acids. The germline gives CDR1 SQVTM, CDR2 ANQGSEA. CDR3 nucleotides: TGCAACGGGACAGGGGCCTACGAGCAGTACTTC. It encodes CNGTGAYEQYF.

About this clonotype: With a much larger clone just one base away, this may be a read error. The chain employs TRBV5-4 and TRBJ2-2; 10 bases map to TRBD2. This CDR3 region has 15 residues. Germline CDR1 is SGHNT and CDR2 is YYREEE (reference sequence). The CDR3 protein is CASTQGLANTVELFF. The CDR3 bases are TGTGCCAGCACCCAGGGACTAGCGAACACCGTGGAGCTGTTTTTT.

On this clonotype itself: At one of its ends the junction is not consistent with the germline gene, which may arise from a read error. This chain uses TRBV28 with TRBJ1-2, with 10 positions matching TRBD1. CDR3 length: 14 residues. Germline V gene lookup returns CDR1 MDHEN and CDR2 SYDVKM. CDR3 amino acids: CASSWTGGYYGYTF. The CDR3 DNA is TGTGCCAGCAGTTGGACAGGGGGTTACTATGGATACACCTTC.

Notes on this clonotype: Sequence at one end of the junction differs from germline and may be a read error. The chain recombines TRBV13 with TRBJ1-4; D is possibly TRBD1 (6 bases). The CDR3 spans 17 residues. The germline V gene has CDR1 PRHDT and CDR2 FYEKMQ (reference sequence). CDR3 amino acids: CASSSTRTDSTSEKLFF. DNA of the CDR3: TGTGCCAGCAGCTCGACTCGGACAGACTCAACTAGTGAAAAACTGTTTTTT.

This clonotype is a singleton in its sample. This chain joins TRBV7-9 and TRBJ2-7, with 7 bases that match TRBD1. The CDR3 runs 16 residues. V was clipped by 5 bases and J by 1 base; unmatched bases: 11. Germline V gene lookup returns CDR1 SEHNR and CDR2 FQNEAQ (reference sequence). CDR3 DNA: TGTGCCAGCAGCCTCCTAGGGACAGCCAATTCCTACGAGCAGTACTTC. It encodes CASSLLGTANSYEQYF.

The chain is built from TRBV5-1 and TRBJ2-1; D perhaps matches TRBD2 (5 bases). With 5 bases removed from V and 4 bases from J, the gap between germline ends came to 16 bases. Germline V gene sequence: CDR1 SGHRS, CDR2 YFSETQ. The CDR3 runs to 15 residues. CDR3 sequence reads: CASRASAESYNEQFF. The CDR3 DNA follows: TGCGCCAGCAGGGCGTCAGCGGAGTCTTACAATGAGCAGTTCTTC. The full variable domain, its missing parts supplied by reference TRBV5-1 and TRBJ2-1, is KAGVTQTPRYLIKTRGQQVTLSCSPISGHRSVSWYQQTPGQGLQFLFEYFSETQRNKGNFPGRFSGRQFSNSRSEMNVSTLELGDSALYLCASRASAESYNEQFFGPGTRLTVL.

Note on this clonotype: A single base separates this from a much larger clone, so it may be a read error. This chain joins TRBV6-1 and TRBJ2-7; tentative D call: TRBD1 (5 bases). The CDR3 consists of 13 residues. V was shortened by 10 bases and J by 2 bases, with 15 bases between the two germline ends. Germline V gene sequence: CDR1 MNHNS, CDR2 SASEGT. CDR3 DNA sequence: TGTGCCAACAACTTGGGGCAGACCTACGAGCAGTACTTC. Its translation: CANNLGQTYEQYF.

This clonotype was counted ten times or more. CDR3 sequence reads: CASSLDGYTGELFF. CDR3 DNA: TGTGCCAGCAGCTTGGACGGCTACACCGGGGAGCTGTTTTTT. V and J are TRBV7-9 and TRBJ2-2; D is undetermined. Germline assignment: CDR1 SEHNR and CDR2 FQNEAQ (reference sequence). This CDR3 spans 14 amino acids. The V and J ends lost 3 bases and 3 bases respectively, with 8 bases between them.

As regards this clonotype: A much larger clone sits a single nucleotide away, making a read error possible. This chain connects TRBV5-8 to TRBJ1-5; 8 bases agree with TRBD1. The CDR3 runs 14 residues. Germline assignment: CDR1 SGHTS and CDR2 YDEGEE. V was clipped by 2 bases and J by 8 bases; unmatched bases: 6. The CDR3 sequence: CASSLGPGGKPQHF. The CDR3 region has the DNA TGTGCCAGCAGCTTAGGGCCAGGGGGCAAGCCCCAGCATTTT.

As concerns this clonotype: The junction departs from germline at one end; a sequencing error may be responsible. The V gene is TRBV12-3 or TRBV12-4, the J gene TRBJ1-2; D uncertain. This CDR3 is 12 amino acids long. CDR3 sequence (DNA): TGTGGCATCACCAGCCCTCTAAAAGGCTACATCTTC. Protein sequence: CGITSPLKGYIF.

The chain joins TRBV20-1 to TRBJ1-4; 8 bases fit TRBD1. CDR1 is DFQATT, CDR2 SNEGSKA, per germline (reference sequence). Trimming took 6 bases from V and 3 from J; bases not matched to a gene: 9. The CDR3 contains 15 residues. The CDR3 bases are TGCAGTGCCCAGGGCAGGGGGCGGCCTAATGAAAAACTGTTTTTT. Translating it yields CSAQGRGRPNEKLFF.

This clonotype was counted a single time. No conserved phenylalanine or tryptophan is present at the end of the CDR3, so a read error is the likely explanation. V and J are TRBV29-1 and TRBJ2-7, with a possible D match to TRBD1 (6 bases). V lost 8 bases and J lost 3, with 20 bases in between. Germline-derived CDR1 and CDR2 are SQVTM and ANQGSEA. CDR3 length: 14 residues. The CDR3 spells CSIASNRVNYEQYL. The CDR3 DNA sequence: TGCAGCATTGCCTCGAACAGGGTAAACTACGAGCAGTACCTC.

Worth noting for this clonotype: At one end the junction does not follow the germline gene, possibly because of a read error. CDR3 DNA sequence: TGCGCCAGCAGCTTTAGAGGGAACACCTACGGGCAGTACTTC. Its protein product is CASSFRGNTYGQYF. The chain couples TRBV5-1 to TRBJ2-7; TRBD2 is a possible D gene (5 bases). This CDR3 has 14 amino acids. Germline V lookup: CDR1 SGHRS, CDR2 YFSETQ.

This chain connects TRBV29-1 to TRBJ2-7; a possible D gene is TRBD1 (5 bases). Germline V lookup: CDR1 SQVTM, CDR2 ANQGSEA. With 1 base removed from V and 10 bases from J, the gap between germline ends came to 14 bases. This CDR3 comprises 12 residues. CDR3 coding DNA: TGCAGCGTTGAAGGCTCCTCGACAGACCAGTACTTC. Its translation: CSVEGSSTDQYF.

For this clonotype: A clone one base away is much larger, so this may be a read error. The conserved final phenylalanine or tryptophan is absent from the CDR3, which likely points to a read error. V usage is TRBV14 and J usage is TRBJ2-7; 10 bases line up with TRBD1. This CDR3 is built from 14 residues. CDR1 is SGHDN, CDR2 FVKESK, per germline. Germline trimming cut 4 bases from V and 6 bases from J; bases unmatched to any gene: 6. The CDR3 spells CASSRSTGGVEQYL. DNA of the CDR3: TGTGCCAGCAGCCGGTCGACAGGGGGCGTCGAGCAGTACTTA.

This chain joins TRBV6-5 and TRBJ2-7; D gene uncertain. Trimming took 4 bases from V and 1 from J, leaving 11 bases between them. The CDR3 has 14 amino acids. CDR1 is MNHEY and CDR2 is SVGAGI in the germline V gene. CDR3 DNA: TGTGCCAGCAGTTCCTGGATCGGTTCCTACGAGCAGTACTTC. This gives the protein CASSSWIGSYEQYF.

In its sample, this clonotype was seen a few times. The chain joins TRBV24-1 to TRBJ2-3; D call uncertain. Germline V gene lookup returns CDR1 KGHDR and CDR2 SFDVKD. V was pared by 5 bases and J by 1 base, with 12 bases between. The length of the CDR3 is 15 residues. CDR3 DNA: TGTGCCACCAGTGGGGCAGCATCTCGCACAGATACGCAGTATTTT. This codes for CATSGAASRTDTQYF.

Comment on this clonotype: The limits of the CDR3 on the DNA are not certain, so only TCRdb's listed CDR3 is given. The chain uses TRBV29-1 and TRBJ1-2; no DNA check was done on the table's D call, TRBD1. Looked up from germline, CDR1 is SQVTM and CDR2 is ANQGSEA. Termini included, the CDR3 measures 17 amino acids. The CDR3 spells CRVEWGKGTPHHDGYIF.

As for this clonotype: This sequence may be a read error, since a much larger clone differs from it by one base. The rearrangement links TRBV20-1 to TRBJ1-2; TRBD1 is a possible D gene (5 bases). The CDR3 spans 13 residues. Germline V lookup: CDR1 DFQATT, CDR2 SNEGSKA (reference sequence). CDR3 amino acids: CNARDRGYYGYTF. The CDR3, as DNA: TGCAATGCTAGAGATCGGGGGTACTATGGCTACACCTTC.

The J gene is TRBJ2-1, the V gene TRBV7-2; 10 bases align to TRBD1. The CDR3 covers 16 residues. V shed 7 bases, J shed 7 bases, and the junction held 13 bases outside the gene matches. Germline V CDR1 and CDR2: SGHTA, FQGNSA. The CDR3 nucleotides are TGTGCCAGCACCACCGGCAGGGGACAGGGGAGGAATGAGCAGTTCTTC. It is translated as CASTTGRGQGRNEQFF.

This chain connects TRBV28 to TRBJ2-1, with D perhaps TRBD1 or TRBD2 (5 bases each). V lost 5 bases and J lost 2, with 13 bases in between. Germline V CDR1 and CDR2: MDHEN, SYDVKM. This CDR3 region has 15 residues. Here the CDR3 reads CASSLEGPPYNEQFF. The CDR3 region has the DNA TGTGCCAGCAGTCTTGAGGGGCCGCCCTACAATGAGCAGTTCTTC.

In its sample, this clonotype was seen a few times. A much more abundant neighbour one base away suggests this may be a read error. J is TRBJ1-5 and V is TRBV6-5; D unresolved. Germline CDR1 is MNHEY and CDR2 is SVGAGI. This CDR3 is 12 amino acids long. This CDR3 reads CVSSYSGQPQHF. The CDR3 DNA reads as TGTGTCAGCAGTTACTCGGGTCAGCCCCAGCATTTT.